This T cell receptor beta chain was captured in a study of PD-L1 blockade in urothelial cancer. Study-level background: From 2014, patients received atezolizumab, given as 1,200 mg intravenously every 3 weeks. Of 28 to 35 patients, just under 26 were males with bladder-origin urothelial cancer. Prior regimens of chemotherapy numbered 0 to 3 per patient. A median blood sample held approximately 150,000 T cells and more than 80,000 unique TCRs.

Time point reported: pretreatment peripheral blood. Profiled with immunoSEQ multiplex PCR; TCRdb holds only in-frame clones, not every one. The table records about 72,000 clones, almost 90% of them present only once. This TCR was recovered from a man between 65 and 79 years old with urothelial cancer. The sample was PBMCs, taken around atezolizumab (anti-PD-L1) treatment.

CDR3 nucleotide sequence: TGCGCCAGCAGCTCCGGGACTAGCGGATCTAATGAGCAGTTCTTC. It specifies CASSSGTSGSNEQFF. The chain couples TRBV5-1 to TRBJ2-1; TRBD2 aligns across 11 bases. V was clipped by 3 bases and J by 7 bases; unmatched bases: 6. The CDR3 loop spans 15 amino acids. Germline V CDR1 and CDR2: SGHRS, YFSETQ. The full variable domain, its missing parts supplied by reference TRBV5-1 and TRBJ2-1, is KAGVTQTPRYLIKTRGQQVTLSCSPISGHRSVSWYQQTPGQGLQFLFEYFSETQRNKGNFPGRFSGRQFSNSRSEMNVSTLELGDSALYLCASSSGTSGSNEQFFGPGTRLTVL.